This is a list of T cell receptor beta chains from one sample in a study of T cell repertoires in cytomegalovirus infection. TCRdb reprocessed the reads via MiXCR and lists one record per CDR3 protein. The table lists about 740,000 distinct CDR3 sequences, less than 40% of them singletons. The sample consisted of PBMCs. The receptor source for this set is a human donor in good health (CMV status not recorded). Some clones in this sample may be carry-over from other donors' samples. Each CDR3 is given with its conserved first and last residue. D genes are given only for firm matches. A row's size may be missing; if present it is once, few, many or a size class.

J,V,D,size,DNA,CDR3
TRBJ1-1,TRBV10-3,NA,few,TGTGCCATCAGTGGCCGGGACCAGAACACTGAAGCTTTCTTT,CAISGRDQNTEAFF
TRBJ2-2,TRBV7-7,TRBD2,NA,TGTGCTAGCGGGAATCACCCCGGGGAGCTGTTTTTT,CASGNHPGELFF
TRBJ2-3,TRBV27,TRBD1,few,TGTGCCAGCAGTTCCAGGGGGATCGGTGATACGCAGTATTTT,CASSSRGIGDTQYF
TRBJ2-2,TRBV6-2/TRBV6-3,NA,few,TGTGCCAGCAGATATGAAAACACCGGGGAGCTGTTTTTT,CASRYENTGELFF
TRBJ2-7,TRBV5-1,NA,NA,TGCGCCAGCAGCTTGGGGGTAGGAGGTCAAAGCGAGCAGTACTTC,CASSLGVGGQSEQYF
TRBJ1-6,TRBV7-9,NA,few,TGTGCCAGCGTTGAGGGGAATTCACCCCTCCACTTT,CASVEGNSPLHF
TRBJ2-4,TRBV28,TRBD1,once,TGTGCCAGCAGTCCCAAGGGGGCAGCCAAAAACATTCAGTACTTC,CASSPKGAAKNIQYF
TRBJ1-5,TRBV28,TRBD1,many,TGTGCCAGCAGGACGGGACAGGGCAATCAGCCCCAGCATTTT,CASRTGQGNQPQHF
TRBJ2-4,TRBV19,TRBD2,NA,TGTGCCAGTACCCGGGGGGGGGACCTAGCCAAAAACATTCAGTACTTC,CASTRGGDLAKNIQYF
TRBJ1-2,TRBV12-3/TRBV12-4,TRBD1,NA,TGTGCCAGCACCGAACAGGGGGGCTATGGCTACACCTTC,CASTEQGGYGYTF
TRBJ1-2,TRBV7-8,NA,many,TGTGCCAGCAGCTTAGGGGTAGGGAGAGGCTACACCTTC,CASSLGVGRGYTF
TRBJ1-2,TRBV12-3/TRBV12-4,TRBD1,few,TGTGCCAGCAGTTACACTCTCCGGGACAGGGTTATTTATGGCTACACCTTC,CASSYTLRDRVIYGYTF
TRBJ2-1,TRBV5-1,TRBD2,few,TGCGCCAGCAGCTTGCGGGGACTAGCGGGGGACAATGAGCAGTTCTTC,CASSLRGLAGDNEQFF
TRBJ1-2,TRBV20-1,TRBD1,NA,TGCAGTGCTAGAAACCCCGGGACAGGGGGCTGGGGCTACACCTTC,CSARNPGTGGWGYTF
TRBJ2-1,TRBV7-6,NA,many,TGTGCCAGCAGCTCGGCGCCTAGCGCCGGAGAGCAGTTCTTC,CASSSAPSAGEQFF